What follows are 5 T cell receptor beta chains derived from one specimen sequenced in a study of blood T cell repertoires in COVID-19. Repertoires were generated with immunoSEQ multiplex PCR, while TCRdb's copy carries only in-frame clones and drops some. The sample contains approximately 150,000 clones, about nine tenths of which appear only once. The sequencing input was PBMCs or T cells enriched from blood (not recorded which). The receptors were sampled from a woman in her thirties or forties who had been exposed to COVID-19.

V and J are TRBV3-1 (or the pseudogene TRBV3-2) and TRBJ2-3, with D perhaps TRBD1 (6 bases). The V gene lost 4 bases and the J gene lost 2 bases, with 10 bases spanning the gap. The germline V gene has CDR1 LGHDT and CDR2 YNNKEL (reference sequence). The CDR3 is made up of 14 amino acids. The CDR3 DNA sequence: TGTGCCAGCAGCCCGGACAGCCCCACAGATACGCAGTATTTT. Protein sequence: CASSPDSPTDTQYF.

The V and J genes are TRBV6-5 and TRBJ2-1; D is possibly TRBD1 (6 bases). The germline CDR1 and CDR2 sequences are MNHEY and SVGAGI. Trimming took off 2 bases at V and 6 bases at J, with 14 bases between the two ends. The CDR3 is 15 residues long. In nucleotides, the CDR3 is TGTGCCAGCAGTTACGGGACACAGGAGGTCAATGAGCAGTTCTTC. This encodes CASSYGTQEVNEQFF.

This chain links TRBV5-1 with TRBJ2-3; TRBD2 agrees at 7 bases. With 1 base clipped from V and 2 bases from J, the junction kept 4 bases outside the gene matches. The germline CDR1 and CDR2 sequences are SGHRS and YFSETQ. The CDR3 runs to 15 residues. The CDR3 spells CASSLMAGDTDTQYF. CDR3 nucleotide sequence: TGCGCCAGCAGCTTGATGGCGGGGGACACAGATACGCAGTATTTT.

At least ten counts were recorded for this clone. This chain connects TRBV5-6 to TRBJ1-2, with D possibly TRBD1 on 5 matching bases. The CDR3 has 13 amino acids. Looked up from germline, CDR1 is SGHDT and CDR2 is YYEEEE. Trimming pared 4 bases from V and 10 bases from J, leaving 17 bases between. This CDR3 is CASSNRLTSPYTF. DNA of the CDR3: TGTGCCAGCAGCAACAGGTTGACCTCCCCCTACACCTTC.

V is TRBV10-2 and J is TRBJ1-2; D is unresolved. The ends were cut back, 4 bases at V and 2 bases at J, with 5 bases in the middle. The CDR3 loop spans 12 amino acids. Germline V gene sequence: CDR1 WSHSY, CDR2 SAAADI. In DNA, the CDR3 is TGCGCCAGCAGTGGACTGAACTATGGCTACACCTTC. Its protein product is CASSGLNYGYTF.